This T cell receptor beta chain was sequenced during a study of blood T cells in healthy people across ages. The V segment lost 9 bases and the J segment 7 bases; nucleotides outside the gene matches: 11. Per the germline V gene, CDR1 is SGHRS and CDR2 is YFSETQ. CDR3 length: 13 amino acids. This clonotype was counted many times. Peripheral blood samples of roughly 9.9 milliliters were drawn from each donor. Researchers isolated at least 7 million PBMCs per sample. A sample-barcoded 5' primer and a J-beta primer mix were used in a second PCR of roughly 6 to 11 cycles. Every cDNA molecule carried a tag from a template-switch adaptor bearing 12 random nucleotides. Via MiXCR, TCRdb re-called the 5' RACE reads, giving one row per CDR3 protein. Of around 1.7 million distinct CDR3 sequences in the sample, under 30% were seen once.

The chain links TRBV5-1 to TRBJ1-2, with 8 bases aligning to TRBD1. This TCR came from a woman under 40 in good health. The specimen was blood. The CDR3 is CATADRDVSGYTF. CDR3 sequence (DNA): TGCGCCACCGCGGACAGGGACGTGAGTGGCTACACCTTC.